These 23 T cell receptor beta chains were all obtained from the same sample, sequenced in a study of T cell responses to AZD1222 COVID-19 vaccine. Using immunoSEQ multiplex PCR, the repertoire was profiled, and TCRdb retains in-frame clones only, with some absent. Among around 160,000 clones listed, roughly 90% were seen once. Material: peripheral blood, obtained on day 0 of AZD1222 vaccination. All receptors come from an adult in good health.

The chain combines TRBV28 with TRBJ1-6; TRBD1 agrees at 7 bases. The CDR3 extends over 17 amino acids. CDR1 and CDR2 (germline): MDHEN, SYDVKM. V shed 4 bases, J shed 2 bases, and the junction held 8 bases outside the gene matches. CDR3: CASSSPRQGAYNSPLHF. As DNA, the CDR3 is TGTGCCAGCAGTTCCCCCCGACAGGGCGCCTATAATTCACCCCTCCACTTT.

This clone has only one observation. The J gene is TRBJ2-1, the V gene TRBV6-2 or TRBV6-3; 9 nucleotides agree with TRBD2. With 0 bases clipped from V and 8 bases from J, the junction kept 8 bases outside the gene matches. CDR3 length: 16 residues. Germline assignment: CDR1 MNHEY and CDR2 SVGEGT. The CDR3 loop reads CASSYSMRGGRYEQFF. The DNA of the CDR3 is TGTGCCAGCAGTTACTCGATGCGGGGGGGCCGGTATGAGCAGTTCTTC.

V is TRBV11-2 and J is TRBJ2-1, with 9 bases fitting TRBD2. The germline CDR1 and CDR2 sequences are SGHAT and FQNNGV. J lost 2 bases, V lost 5 bases, and 4 bases had no gene match. This CDR3 spans 15 amino acids. CDR3 sequence: CASSLSGRTYNEQFF. Here the CDR3 DNA reads TGTGCCAGCAGCCTTAGCGGGAGAACCTACAATGAGCAGTTCTTC.

The chain uses TRBV27 and TRBJ1-1, with D perhaps TRBD1 (6 bases). The CDR3 consists of 13 residues. Trimming cost V 3 bases and J 5 bases, with 10 bases left between them. Looked up from germline, CDR1 is MNHEY and CDR2 is SMNVEV (reference sequence). The CDR3 sequence: CASSLQGRTEAFF. The DNA of the CDR3 is TGTGCCAGCAGTTTGCAGGGGCGGACTGAAGCTTTCTTT.

V gene TRBV9 combines with J gene TRBJ2-2; perhaps TRBD1 as D (7 bases). The CDR3 has 17 residues. Germline V gene data show CDR1 as SGDLS and CDR2 as YYNGEE. Between the trimmed V and J ends, which lost 0 bases and 1 base, there was a span of 13 bases. The CDR3 here is CASSVGGDSLNTGELFF. The CDR3 bases are TGTGCCAGCAGCGTAGGGGGGGACAGCCTGAACACCGGGGAGCTGTTTTTT.

This clone came up once. The chain couples TRBV4-2 to TRBJ1-1; D is perhaps TRBD1 (5 bases). Germline V gives CDR1 LGHNA, CDR2 YNFKEQ. CDR3 length: 13 residues. Trimming removed 1 base from V and 11 bases from J, with 14 bases in between. The CDR3 DNA follows: TGTGCCAGCAGCCAAGCCCCGGGGGGGGACGCTTTCTTT. Translated, it gives CASSQAPGGDAFF.

The chain couples TRBV7-9 to TRBJ1-4, with TRBD1 identical over 7 bases. The germline V gene has CDR1 SEHNR and CDR2 FQNEAQ (reference sequence). Germline trimming cut 5 bases from V and 8 bases from J; bases unmatched to any gene: 11. The CDR3 loop spans 15 amino acids. The CDR3 bases are TGTGCCAGCAGCATTAGGACAGGTCGAGGCGAAAAACTGTTTTTT. Protein product: CASSIRTGRGEKLFF.

This chain connects TRBV20-1 to TRBJ2-5; 7 bases line up with TRBD1. The CDR3 has 13 residues. Trimming at V came to 3 bases and at J to 0 bases, leaving 1 base not matched to a gene. The germline V gene encodes CDR1 DFQATT and CDR2 SNEGSKA (reference sequence). CDR3 coding DNA: TGCAGTGCTAGTGACAGGGACCAAGAGACCCAGTACTTC. Translation gives CSASDRDQETQYF.

The rearrangement joins TRBV24-1 to TRBJ1-1; unclear D gene. The CDR3 is 11 residues long. Between the trimmed V and J ends, which lost 6 bases and 8 bases, there was a span of 9 bases. Germline CDR1 and CDR2: KGHDR and SFDVKD. CDR3 sequence reads: CATSNREEAFF. DNA for the CDR3: TGTGCCACCAGTAACCGGGAAGAAGCTTTCTTT.

CDR3 in amino acids: CASRLAGYNEQFF. Written as DNA, the CDR3 is TGTGCCAGCAGACTAGCGGGTTACAATGAGCAGTTCTTC. The chain joins TRBV7-9 to TRBJ2-1, with 9 bases matching TRBD2. Germline assignment: CDR1 SEHNR and CDR2 FQNEAQ (reference sequence). V trimming: 6 bases; J trimming: 4 bases; junction bases outside the gene matches: 1. The CDR3 is 13 amino acids.

This clone was picked up one time. The chain carries TRBV7-8 and TRBJ1-1; TRBD1 aligns across 8 bases. With V trimmed by 4 bases and J by 0 bases, 16 bases remained unmatched. There are 19 residues in the CDR3. CDR1 is SGHVS, CDR2 FQNEAQ, per germline. The CDR3 spells CASSSAGGDRRAMNTEAFF. The CDR3 nucleotides read TGTGCCAGCAGCTCTGCAGGTGGGGACAGGCGGGCCATGAACACTGAAGCTTTCTTT.

This sequence joins TRBV11-2 and TRBJ2-3; D possibly corresponds to TRBD1 (6 bases). Germline V gene lookup returns CDR1 SGHAT and CDR2 FQNNGV. This CDR3 spans 13 amino acids. The V and J ends lost 5 bases and 7 bases respectively, with 13 bases between them. The DNA for the CDR3 is TGTGCCAGCAGCAACAGGGTTGAGTATACGCAGTATTTT. This translates into CASSNRVEYTQYF.

This clone was seen a few times. The chain carries TRBV9 and TRBJ1-6; D perhaps matches TRBD1 (6 bases). The ends were cut back, 7 bases at V and 8 bases at J, with 19 bases in the middle. Germline CDR1 SGDLS, CDR2 YYNGEE. This CDR3 comprises 15 residues. Written as DNA, the CDR3 is TGTGCCAGCTCGTATGGGGGGGCCGGGGATTCACCCCTCCACTTT. It codes for CASSYGGAGDSPLHF.

The rearrangement links TRBV19 to TRBJ2-1; D is perhaps TRBD2 (5 bases). Germline CDR1 reads LNHDA; CDR2 reads SQIVND (reference sequence). Trimming took 0 bases from V and 5 from J, leaving 8 bases between them. The CDR3 loop spans 14 amino acids. CDR3 nucleotide sequence: TGTGCCAGTAGTATAGATCGGGGTGACAATGAGCAGTTCTTC. Residues: CASSIDRGDNEQFF.

Turning to this clone: Within the sample, other DNA sequences also encode this same CDR3. This chain joins TRBV5-1 and TRBJ2-1; 7 bases map to TRBD1. Germline V CDR1 and CDR2: SGHRS, YFSETQ. CDR3 length equals 14 residues. J gave up 2 bases and V 4 bases, and 3 bases lay outside the gene matches. The CDR3 reads CASSPGQTYNEQFF. CDR3 in DNA: TGCGCCAGCAGCCCGGGACAGACCTACAATGAGCAGTTCTTC. Complete variable domain (other parts from reference TRBV5-1 and TRBJ2-1): KAGVTQTPRYLIKTRGQQVTLSCSPISGHRSVSWYQQTPGQGLQFLFEYFSETQRNKGNFPGRFSGRQFSNSRSEMNVSTLELGDSALYLCASSPGQTYNEQFFGPGTRLTVL.

The chain links TRBV7-6 to TRBJ1-5; TRBD1 aligns across 9 bases. V was clipped by 5 bases and J by 7 bases; unmatched bases: 3. CDR1 is SGHVS and CDR2 is FNYEAQ in the germline V gene. The CDR3 extends over 13 amino acids. CDR3 sequence (DNA): TGTGCCAGCAGCCCGGACAGGGGCCAGCCCCAGCATTTT. This codes for CASSPDRGQPQHF.

The V call is TRBV20-1, the J call TRBJ2-5; 7 bases are shared with TRBD2. V lost 5 bases, J lost 5 bases, and 14 bases stayed unmatched. There are 15 residues in the CDR3. The germline V gene encodes CDR1 DFQATT and CDR2 SNEGSKA (reference sequence). The chain's CDR3 is CSARGPLREGETQYF. The CDR3 DNA is TGCAGTGCTCGTGGGCCCCTGAGGGAGGGGGAGACCCAGTACTTC.

The rearrangement links TRBV6-1 to TRBJ2-5; 8 bases map to TRBD1. After removal of 0 bases from V and 5 bases from J, the junction contained 11 bases not matched to a gene. CDR1 MNHNS and CDR2 SASEGT come from the germline V gene. This CDR3 comprises 17 residues. CDR3 coding DNA: TGTGCCAGCAGTGAAGCGCTTTGGCAGGGGGCGCCTGAGACCCAGTACTTC. Protein sequence: CASSEALWQGAPETQYF.

This chain connects TRBV4-2 to TRBJ1-4, with 12 bases that match TRBD1. The CDR3 length is 16 residues. J gave up 8 bases and V 0 bases, and 4 bases lay outside the gene matches. The germline V gene encodes CDR1 LGHNA and CDR2 YNFKEQ. CDR3 in amino acids: CASSQDGGTGGEKLFF. The CDR3 DNA reads as TGTGCCAGCAGCCAAGATGGGGGGACAGGGGGCGAAAAACTGTTTTTT.

This chain uses TRBV28 with TRBJ2-5; possible D gene TRBD1, 6 bases. V was clipped by 8 bases and J by 4 bases, with 14 bases between them. In germline, CDR1 is MDHEN, CDR2 SYDVKM. The CDR3 is 13 amino acids. The DNA for the CDR3 is TGTGCCAGCCGAGGGCAGACAGGAGAGACCCAGTACTTC. Translating gives CASRGQTGETQYF.

This sequence joins TRBV4-3 and TRBJ1-5; tentative D call: TRBD1 (5 bases). The germline V gene encodes CDR1 LGHNA and CDR2 YSLEER. V lost 0 bases to trimming and J lost 7 bases, with 10 bases between them. This CDR3 comprises 14 residues. The CDR3 bases are TGCGCCAGCAGCCAAGACGCGGGACGGCAGCCCCAGCATTTT. Translated: CASSQDAGRQPQHF.

As DNA, the CDR3 is TGTGCCAGCAGCCCCAGCGGGAGGTTCTCCTACGAGCAGTACTTC. This sequence encodes CASSPSGRFSYEQYF. V is TRBV9 and J is TRBJ2-7, with 9 bases lining up with TRBD2. The CDR3 consists of 15 residues. The V gene end was trimmed by 4 bases and the J gene end by 0 bases; junction bases not matched to a gene: 5. Germline CDR1 is SGDLS and CDR2 is YYNGEE.

This sequence joins TRBV3-1 (or the pseudogene TRBV3-2) and TRBJ2-7, with TRBD1 matching over 9 bases. The CDR3 runs to 15 residues. V shed 5 bases, J shed 3 bases, and the junction held 8 bases outside the gene matches. Germline lookup yields CDR1 LGHDT and CDR2 YNNKEL (reference sequence). CDR3 amino acids: CASSLNRGRVYEQYF. CDR3 DNA sequence: TGTGCCAGCAGCTTAAACAGGGGGCGCGTCTACGAGCAGTACTTC.